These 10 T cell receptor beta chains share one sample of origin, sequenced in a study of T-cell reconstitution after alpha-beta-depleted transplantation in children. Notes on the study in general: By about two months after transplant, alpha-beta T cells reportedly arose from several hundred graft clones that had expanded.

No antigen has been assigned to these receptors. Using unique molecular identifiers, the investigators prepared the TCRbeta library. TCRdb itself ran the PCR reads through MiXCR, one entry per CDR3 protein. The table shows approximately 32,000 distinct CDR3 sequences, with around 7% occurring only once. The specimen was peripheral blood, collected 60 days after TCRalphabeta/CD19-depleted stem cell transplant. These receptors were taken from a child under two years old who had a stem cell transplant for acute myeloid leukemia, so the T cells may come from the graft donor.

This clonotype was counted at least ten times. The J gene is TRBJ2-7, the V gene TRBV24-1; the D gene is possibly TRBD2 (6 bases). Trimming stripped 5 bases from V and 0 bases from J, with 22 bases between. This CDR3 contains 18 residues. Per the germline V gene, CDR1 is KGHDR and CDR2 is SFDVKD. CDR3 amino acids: CATSVPGTFGRPSYEQYF. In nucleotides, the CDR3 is TGTGCCACCAGTGTCCCCGGGACTTTCGGACGTCCCTCCTACGAGCAGTACTTC.

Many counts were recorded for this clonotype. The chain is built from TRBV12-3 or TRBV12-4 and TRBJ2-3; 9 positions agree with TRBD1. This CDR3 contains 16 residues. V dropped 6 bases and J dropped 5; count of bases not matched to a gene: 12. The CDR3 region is CASSTTPGQGRDTQYF. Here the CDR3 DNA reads TGTGCCAGCAGCACAACCCCGGGACAGGGTAGAGATACGCAGTATTTT.

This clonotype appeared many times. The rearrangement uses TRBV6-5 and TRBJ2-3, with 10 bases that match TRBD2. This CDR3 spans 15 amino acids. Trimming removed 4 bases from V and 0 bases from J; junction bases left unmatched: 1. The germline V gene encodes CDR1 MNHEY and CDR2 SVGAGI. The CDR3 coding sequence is TGTGCCAGCAGTTCTAGCGGGAGAAGCACAGATACGCAGTATTTT. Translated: CASSSSGRSTDTQYF.

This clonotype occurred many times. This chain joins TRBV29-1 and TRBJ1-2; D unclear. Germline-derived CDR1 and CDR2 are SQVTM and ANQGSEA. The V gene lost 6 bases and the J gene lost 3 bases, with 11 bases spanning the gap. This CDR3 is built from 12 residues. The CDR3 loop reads CSVPDGYYGYTF. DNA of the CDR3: TGCAGCGTGCCGGACGGCTACTATGGCTACACCTTC. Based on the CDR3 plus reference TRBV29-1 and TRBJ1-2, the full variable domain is SAVISQKPSRDICQRGTSLTIQCQVDSQVTMMFWYRQQPGQSLTLIATANQGSEATYESGFVIDKFPISRPNLTFSTLTVSNMSPEDSSIYLCSVPDGYYGYTFGSGTRLTVV.

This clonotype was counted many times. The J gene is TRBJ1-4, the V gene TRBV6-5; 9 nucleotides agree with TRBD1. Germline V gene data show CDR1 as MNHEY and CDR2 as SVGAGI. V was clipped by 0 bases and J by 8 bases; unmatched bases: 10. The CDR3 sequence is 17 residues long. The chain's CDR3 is CASSYSNYRGPGEKLFF. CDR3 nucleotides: TGTGCCAGCAGTTACTCGAACTACAGGGGGCCGGGCGAAAAACTGTTTTTT.

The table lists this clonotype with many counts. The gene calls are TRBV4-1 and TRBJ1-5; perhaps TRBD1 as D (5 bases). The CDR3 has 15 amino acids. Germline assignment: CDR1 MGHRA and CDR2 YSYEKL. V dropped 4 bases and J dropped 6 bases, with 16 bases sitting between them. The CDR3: CASSLARGRSQPQHF. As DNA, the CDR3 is TGCGCCAGCAGCCTAGCGAGGGGTAGGAGTCAGCCCCAGCATTTT.

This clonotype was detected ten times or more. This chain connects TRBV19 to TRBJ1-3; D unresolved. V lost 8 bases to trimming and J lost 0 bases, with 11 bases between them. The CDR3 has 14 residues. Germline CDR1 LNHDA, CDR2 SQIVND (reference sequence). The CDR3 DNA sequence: TGTGCCAGTGGAGTCATGCCCTCTGGAAACACCATATATTTT. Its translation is CASGVMPSGNTIYF.

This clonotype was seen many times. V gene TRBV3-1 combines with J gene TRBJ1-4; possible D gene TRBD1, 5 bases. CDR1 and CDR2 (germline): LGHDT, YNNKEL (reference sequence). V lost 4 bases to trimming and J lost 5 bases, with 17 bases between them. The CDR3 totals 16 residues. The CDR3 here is CASSPLWGITNEKLFF. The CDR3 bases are TGTGCCAGCAGCCCGCTTTGGGGGATAACAAATGAAAAACTGTTTTTT.

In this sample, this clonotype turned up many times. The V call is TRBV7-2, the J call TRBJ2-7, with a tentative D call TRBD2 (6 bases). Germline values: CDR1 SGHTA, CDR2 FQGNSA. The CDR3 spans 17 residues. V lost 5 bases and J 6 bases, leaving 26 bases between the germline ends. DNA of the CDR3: TGTGCCAGCAGCCCAGGTCCTGGGAGGCTTGGGACTCTCGAGCAGTACTTC. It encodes CASSPGPGRLGTLEQYF.

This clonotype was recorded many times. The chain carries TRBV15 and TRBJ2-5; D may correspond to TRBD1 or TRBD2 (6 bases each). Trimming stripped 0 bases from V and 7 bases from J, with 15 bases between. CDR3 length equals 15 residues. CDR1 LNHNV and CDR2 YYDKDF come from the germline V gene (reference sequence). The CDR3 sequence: CATSRDRGTSRTQYF. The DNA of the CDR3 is TGTGCCACCAGCAGAGATCGGGGGACATCAAGGACCCAGTACTTC. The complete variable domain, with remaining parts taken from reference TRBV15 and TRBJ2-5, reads DAMVIQNPRYQVTQFGKPVTLSCSQTLNHNVMYWYQQKSSQAPKLLFHYYDKDFNNEADTPDNFQSRRPNTSFCFLDIRSPGLGDTAMYLCATSRDRGTSRTQYFGPGTRLLVL.